This record covers a single T cell receptor beta chain. Its antigen is unknown. This record belongs to a study of lymphopenia after photon versus proton radiotherapy. Study findings and constraints: Under photons, naive T cells and diversity fell while effector/memory populations rose. After lymphocyte nadir, photon-treated repertoires showed oligoclonal expansion, especially CD8+ Temra. Only patients who died were analyzed for survival; proton advantage is unproven. In patients who died, overall survival fell as post-nadir TCR diversity dropped more.

Here immunoSEQ multiplex PCR was the method, and the copy in TCRdb shows in-frame clones only, minus some. The table lists under 65,000 clones, approximately 84% of them singletons. The CDR3 spans 14 residues. Looked up from germline, CDR1 is SGDLS and CDR2 is YYNGEE. With V trimmed by 3 bases and J by 8 bases, 8 bases remained unmatched. This TCR was sampled from a man aged 60-69 years with pancreatic cancer. The V gene is TRBV9, the J gene TRBJ1-2; 9 bases match TRBD1. The material sequenced was peripheral blood, taken from a patient treated with proton-based radiotherapy. CDR3 nucleotide sequence: TGTGCCAGCAGCGAAACAGGGGGCAGAGGGGGCTACACCTTC. This encodes CASSETGGRGGYTF.